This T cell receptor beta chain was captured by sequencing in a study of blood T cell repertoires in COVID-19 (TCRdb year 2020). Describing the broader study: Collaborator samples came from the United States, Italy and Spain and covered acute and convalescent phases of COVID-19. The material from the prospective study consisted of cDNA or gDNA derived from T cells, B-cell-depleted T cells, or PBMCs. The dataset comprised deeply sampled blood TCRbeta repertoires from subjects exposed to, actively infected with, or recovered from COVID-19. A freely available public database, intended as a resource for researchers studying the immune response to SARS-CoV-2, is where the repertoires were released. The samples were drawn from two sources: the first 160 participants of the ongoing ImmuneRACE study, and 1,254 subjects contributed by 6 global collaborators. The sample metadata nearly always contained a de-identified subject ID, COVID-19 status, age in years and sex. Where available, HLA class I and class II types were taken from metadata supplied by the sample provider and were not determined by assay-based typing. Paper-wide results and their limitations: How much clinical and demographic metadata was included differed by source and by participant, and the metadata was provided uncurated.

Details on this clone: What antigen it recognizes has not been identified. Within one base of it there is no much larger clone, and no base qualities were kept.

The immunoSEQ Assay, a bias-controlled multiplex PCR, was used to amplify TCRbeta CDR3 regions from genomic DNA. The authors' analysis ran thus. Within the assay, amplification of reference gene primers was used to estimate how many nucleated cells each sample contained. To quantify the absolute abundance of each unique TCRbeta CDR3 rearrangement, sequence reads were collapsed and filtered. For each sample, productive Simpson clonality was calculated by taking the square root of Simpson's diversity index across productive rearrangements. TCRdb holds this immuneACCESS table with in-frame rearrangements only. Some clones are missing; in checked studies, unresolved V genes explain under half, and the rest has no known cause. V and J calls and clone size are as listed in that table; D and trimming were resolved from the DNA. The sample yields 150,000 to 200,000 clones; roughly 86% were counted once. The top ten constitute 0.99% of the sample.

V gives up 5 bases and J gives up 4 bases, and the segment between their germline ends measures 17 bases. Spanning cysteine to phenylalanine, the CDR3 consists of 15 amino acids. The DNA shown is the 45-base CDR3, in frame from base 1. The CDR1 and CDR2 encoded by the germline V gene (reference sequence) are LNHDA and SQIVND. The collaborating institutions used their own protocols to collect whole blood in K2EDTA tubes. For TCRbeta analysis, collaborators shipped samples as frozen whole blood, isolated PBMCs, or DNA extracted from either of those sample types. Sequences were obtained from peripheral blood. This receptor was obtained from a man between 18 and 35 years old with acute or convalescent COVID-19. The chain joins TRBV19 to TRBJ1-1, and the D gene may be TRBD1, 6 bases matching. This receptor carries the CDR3 CASSRQAALGTEAFF. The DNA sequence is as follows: TGTGCCAGTAGTCGACAGGCGGCTTTGGGCACTGAAGCTTTCTTT.